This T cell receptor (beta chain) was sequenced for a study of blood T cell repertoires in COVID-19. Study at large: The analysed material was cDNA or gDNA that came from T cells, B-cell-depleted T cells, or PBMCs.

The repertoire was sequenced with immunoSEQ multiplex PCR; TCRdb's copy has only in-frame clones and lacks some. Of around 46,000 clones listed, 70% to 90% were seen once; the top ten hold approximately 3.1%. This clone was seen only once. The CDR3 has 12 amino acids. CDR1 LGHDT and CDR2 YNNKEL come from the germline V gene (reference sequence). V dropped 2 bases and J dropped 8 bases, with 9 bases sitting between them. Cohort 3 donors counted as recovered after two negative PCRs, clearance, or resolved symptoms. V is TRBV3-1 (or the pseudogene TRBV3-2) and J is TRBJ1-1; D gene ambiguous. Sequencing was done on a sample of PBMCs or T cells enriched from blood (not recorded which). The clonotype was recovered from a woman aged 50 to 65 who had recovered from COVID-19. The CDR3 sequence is CASSQPPLEAFF. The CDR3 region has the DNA TGTGCCAGCAGCCAACCCCCTTTGGAAGCTTTCTTT.